A single sample is the source of the 5 T cell receptor beta chains below, sequenced in a study of T-cell memory formation after mild COVID-19 (dated by TCRdb to about 2021). The library was obtained by 5' RACE. Sequencing used an Illumina NovaSeq 6000. In TCRdb, the public reads were trimmed at Q25 with fastp and aligned with MiXCR, with productive beta chains retained. For every CDR3 protein sequence, its rows merge into one entry that carries the most common genes and DNA. The sample has 140,000 to 150,000 distinct CDR3 sequences on record, over 6% of them singletons. The ten largest clonotypes hold about 2.1% of the sample. Sequences were obtained from PBMCs or a T cell subset sorted from them (not recorded which). The receptors stem from an adult woman who had mild COVID-19 (a few samples of this study predate the infection). The sample titles of this study are shuffled in the database, so cell type and time point are left out; the donor was told from shared clones.

The gene calls are TRBV5-6 and TRBJ2-5; D is perhaps TRBD1 (6 bases). V lost 1 base and J lost 5, with 9 bases in between. The CDR3 is made up of 13 amino acids. From germline, CDR1 is SGHDT and CDR2 YYEEEE. The CDR3 spells CASSLTGPETQYF. Written as DNA, the CDR3 is TGTGCCAGCAGCTTGACAGGGCCGGAGACCCAGTACTTC.

This clonotype was seen ten or more times. J is TRBJ2-2 and V is TRBV7-3; D call uncertain. The CDR3 runs 15 residues. V was clipped by 0 bases and J by 4 bases, with 9 bases between them. Germline V gives CDR1 SGHTA, CDR2 FQGTGA. The CDR3: CASSLTPPGTGELFF. The CDR3 DNA follows: TGTGCCAGCAGCTTAACTCCGCCTGGCACCGGGGAGCTGTTTTTT.

CDR3 coding DNA: TGCGCCAGCAGCCAACAGGGACCCCCCCGCACAGATACGCAGTATTTT. This gives the protein CASSQQGPPRTDTQYF. The J gene is TRBJ2-3, the V gene TRBV4-3; perhaps D is TRBD1 or TRBD2 (5 bases each). CDR1 is LGHNA, CDR2 YSLEER, per germline. The CDR3 is made up of 16 amino acids. The germline V and J ends were trimmed by 2 bases and 1 base, with 13 bases remaining between them.

This clonotype was detected ten times or more. The chain links TRBV5-1 to TRBJ1-2, with D perhaps matching TRBD1 (5 bases). Per germline, CDR1 SGHRS and CDR2 YFSETQ. Trimming left V 0 bases short and J 4 bases short, with 13 bases between. The CDR3 is 15 residues long. CDR3 protein: CASSLAIDSSYGYTF. The CDR3 coding sequence is TGCGCCAGCAGCTTGGCCATCGACAGTAGCTATGGCTACACCTTC.

This chain links TRBV19 with TRBJ2-5; D is unresolved. Germline loops: CDR1 LNHDA, CDR2 SQIVND (reference sequence). This CDR3 spans 14 amino acids. With 3 bases removed from V and 2 bases from J, the gap between germline ends came to 10 bases. In DNA, the CDR3 is TGTGCCAGTAGTATGGTGGCCAAACAAGAGACCCAGTACTTC. The encoded protein is CASSMVAKQETQYF.